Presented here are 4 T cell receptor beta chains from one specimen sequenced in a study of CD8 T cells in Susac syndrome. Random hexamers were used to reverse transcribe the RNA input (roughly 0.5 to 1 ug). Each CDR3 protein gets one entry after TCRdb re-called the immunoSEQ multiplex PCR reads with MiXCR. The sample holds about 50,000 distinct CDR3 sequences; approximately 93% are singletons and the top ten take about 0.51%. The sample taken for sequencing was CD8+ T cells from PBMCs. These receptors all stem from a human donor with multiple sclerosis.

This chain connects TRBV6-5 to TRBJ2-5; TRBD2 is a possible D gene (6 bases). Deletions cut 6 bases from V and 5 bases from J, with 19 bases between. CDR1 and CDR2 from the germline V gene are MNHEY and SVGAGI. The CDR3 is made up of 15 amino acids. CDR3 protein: CASRNLLGSGETQYF. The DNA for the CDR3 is TGTGCCAGCAGAAACCTCTTAGGGAGCGGGGAGACCCAGTACTTC.

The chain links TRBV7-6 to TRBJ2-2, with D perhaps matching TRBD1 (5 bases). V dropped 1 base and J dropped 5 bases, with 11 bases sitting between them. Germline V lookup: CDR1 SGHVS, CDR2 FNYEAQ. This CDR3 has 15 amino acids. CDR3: CASSLGVPGTGELFF. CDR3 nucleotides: TGTGCCAGCAGCTTAGGGGTTCCAGGGACCGGGGAGCTGTTTTTT.

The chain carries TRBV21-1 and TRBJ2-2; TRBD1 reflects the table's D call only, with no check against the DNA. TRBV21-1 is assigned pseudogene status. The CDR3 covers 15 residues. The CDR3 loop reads CASSNGDRDTGELFF. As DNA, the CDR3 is TGTGCCAGCAGCAATGGGGACAGAGACACCGGGGAGCTGTTTTTT.

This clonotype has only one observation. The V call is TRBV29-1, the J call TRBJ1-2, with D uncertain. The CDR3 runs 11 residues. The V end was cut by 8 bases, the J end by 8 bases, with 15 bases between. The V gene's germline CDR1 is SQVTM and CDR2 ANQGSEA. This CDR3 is CSTLLGGGYTF. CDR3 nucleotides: TGCAGCACTCTACTGGGAGGCGGCTACACCTTC.